A single sample is the source of the 16 T cell receptor beta chains below, sequenced in a study of shared clonotypes between healthy human individuals. Some clones are missing from TCRdb's copy, which holds only in-frame ones; the method was immunoSEQ multiplex PCR. The sample comprises around 610,000 clones, approximately 96% of which are singletons, and approximately 0.12% rests with the top ten. Selected positively for CCR7 and CD45RO-negative, naive CD8 cells excluded terminally differentiated effector memory CD45RA+ cells. Sequenced input: naive CD8+ T cells sorted from blood. Source of these receptors: a woman between 25 and 40 years old in good health.

The chain uses TRBV19 and TRBJ2-7; 8 bases are shared with TRBD1. V shed 3 bases and J 5 bases; nucleotides not matched to a gene: 6. CDR3 size: 14 residues. From germline, CDR1 is LNHDA and CDR2 SQIVND (reference sequence). This chain's CDR3 is CASSIGQGTHEQYF. The CDR3 DNA is TGTGCCAGTAGTATCGGACAGGGAACCCACGAGCAGTACTTC. Filled out from reference TRBV19 and TRBJ2-7, the complete variable domain reads DGGITQSPKYLFRKEGQNVTLSCEQNLNHDAMYWYRQDPGQGLRLIYYSQIVNDFQKGDIAEGYSVSREKKESFPLTVTSAQKNPTAFYLCASSIGQGTHEQYFGPGTRLTVT.

The chain employs TRBV2 and TRBJ1-4; D unclear. From germline, CDR1 is SNHLY and CDR2 FYNNEI. The V end lost 3 bases, the J end lost 0 bases, and 8 bases lay between the germline ends. This CDR3 is 15 amino acids long. The CDR3 protein is CASSDSIATNEKLFF. The CDR3, as DNA: TGTGCCAGCAGTGATTCTATTGCAACTAATGAAAAACTGTTTTTT.

This clone is a singleton in its sample. V usage is TRBV28 and J usage is TRBJ1-5; a possible D gene is TRBD1 (6 bases). Germline-derived CDR1 and CDR2 are MDHEN and SYDVKM. The V and J ends lost 6 bases and 7 bases respectively, with 16 bases between them. The CDR3 totals 14 residues. The CDR3 loop is CASSKQGFMQPQHF. The CDR3 coding sequence is TGTGCCAGCAGCAAACAGGGTTTTATGCAGCCCCAGCATTTT.

This rearrangement joins TRBV5-6 to TRBJ1-1, with D maybe TRBD1 (6 bases). Trimming removed 4 bases at V and 1 base at J, with 14 bases between. The germline CDR1 and CDR2 sequences are SGHDT and YYEEEE. The CDR3 extends over 15 amino acids. As DNA, the CDR3 is TGTGCCAGCAGCACCCTGACAGGATGGAACACTGAAGCTTTCTTT. It specifies CASSTLTGWNTEAFF.

The V gene is TRBV5-4, the J gene TRBJ2-5; 8 bases are a match to TRBD1. The CDR3 has 17 amino acids. V shed 4 bases, J shed 5 bases, and the junction held 16 bases outside the gene matches. Germline V gene sequence: CDR1 SGHNT, CDR2 YYREEE (reference sequence). The CDR3 nucleotides are TGTGCCAGCAGCCCGGAGGGGCCAGGGGGCGGCTGGGAGACCCAGTACTTC. Encoded protein: CASSPEGPGGGWETQYF.

CDR3 residues: CASRPTYSSYEQYF. The DNA for the CDR3 is TGTGCCAGCAGGCCGACCTACAGCTCCTACGAGCAGTACTTC. The genes are TRBV11-2 and TRBJ2-7; D is unclear. This CDR3 has 14 residues. The V end lost 6 bases, the J end lost 0 bases, and 12 bases lay between the germline ends. Germline CDR1 SGHAT, CDR2 FQNNGV.

Notes on this clone: The sample contains more than one DNA sequence encoding this CDR3. The rearrangement uses TRBV9 and TRBJ2-2, with no clear D. This CDR3 comprises 12 residues. Germline CDR1 and CDR2: SGDLS and YYNGEE. V was shortened by 4 bases and J by 2 bases, with 3 bases between the two germline ends. CDR3 residues: CASSLNTGELFF. The CDR3 DNA sequence: TGTGCCAGCAGCTTAAACACCGGGGAGCTGTTTTTT.

The chain is built from TRBV4-2 and TRBJ1-6, with a possible D match to TRBD1 (5 bases). Trimming pared 0 bases from V and 12 bases from J, leaving 15 bases between. Germline V gives CDR1 LGHNA, CDR2 YNFKEQ. This CDR3 comprises 15 residues. The CDR3 sequence: CASSQDWDARRPLHF. DNA of the CDR3: TGTGCCAGCAGCCAAGATTGGGACGCTAGAAGACCCCTCCACTTT.

This chain connects TRBV4-1 to TRBJ2-7; D perhaps matches TRBD2 (6 bases). CDR1 is MGHRA and CDR2 is YSYEKL in the germline V gene. Deletions cut 3 bases from V and 2 bases from J, with 20 bases between. This CDR3 is built from 17 residues. The CDR3 reads CASSHHPGVRSAYEQYF. The DNA of the CDR3 is TGCGCCAGCAGCCACCACCCGGGGGTGCGGTCGGCCTACGAGCAGTACTTC.

The gene calls are TRBV9 and TRBJ2-1; D is unresolved. The length of the CDR3 is 17 residues. The germline gives CDR1 SGDLS, CDR2 YYNGEE. Deletions cut 0 bases from V and 0 bases from J, with 13 bases between. CDR3 coding DNA: TGTGCCAGCAGCGTAGGATGGGGTCCGAGCTCCTACAATGAGCAGTTCTTC. Encoded protein: CASSVGWGPSSYNEQFF.

This chain links TRBV5-8 with TRBJ2-3; TRBD2 is a possible D gene (6 bases). Per the germline V gene, CDR1 is SGHTS and CDR2 is YDEGEE. Trimming left V 1 base short and J 6 bases short, with 9 bases between. The CDR3 extends over 13 amino acids. The CDR3 region has the DNA TGTGCCAGCAGCTTGTCCCTAGCGGATACGCAGTATTTT. This sequence encodes CASSLSLADTQYF.

The chain recombines TRBV25-1 with TRBJ2-1; the D is unclear. The CDR3 sequence is 11 residues long. V dropped 1 base and J dropped 9 bases, with 4 bases sitting between them. The germline V gene has CDR1 MGHDK and CDR2 SYGVNS. The CDR3 DNA follows: TGTGCCAGCAGTGAATTAGGTGAGCAGTTCTTC. It is translated as CASSELGEQFF.

The gene calls are TRBV19 and TRBJ2-1; maybe TRBD2 (7 bases). Germline CDR1 LNHDA, CDR2 SQIVND (reference sequence). This CDR3 is 13 amino acids long. Trimming stripped 10 bases from V and 7 bases from J, with 17 bases between. The CDR3 nucleotides are TGTGCCACCCGGGGGAGGGGGGAAAATGAGCAGTTCTTC. This translates into CATRGRGENEQFF.

The rearrangement uses TRBV28 and TRBJ2-7, with TRBD2 identical over 8 bases. The germline CDR1 and CDR2 sequences are MDHEN and SYDVKM. CDR3 size: 14 residues. V lost 5 bases, J lost 4 bases, and 7 bases stayed unmatched. The CDR3 DNA reads TGTGCCAGCAGTAAGACTAGCGAGGTGTACGAGCAGTACTTC. It is translated as CASSKTSEVYEQYF.

This clone appeared a single time. The chain carries TRBV10-3 and TRBJ2-3; D ambiguous. The CDR3 extends over 14 amino acids. CDR1 and CDR2 (germline): ENHRY, SYGVKD. Trimming took 0 bases from V and 2 from J, leaving 6 bases between them. The CDR3 region has the DNA TGTGCCATCAGTGAGTCTAGGAACACAGATACGCAGTATTTT. Protein: CAISESRNTDTQYF.

In this sample, this clone turned up once. This chain joins TRBV5-1 and TRBJ2-7, with D possibly TRBD2 on 5 matching bases. This CDR3 spans 16 amino acids. Deletions cut 0 bases from V and 5 bases from J, with 18 bases between. Looked up from germline, CDR1 is SGHRS and CDR2 is YFSETQ. The CDR3 sequence is CASSLGLSSSTDEQYF. CDR3 DNA sequence: TGCGCCAGCAGCTTGGGACTATCGTCCTCCACGGACGAGCAGTACTTC.